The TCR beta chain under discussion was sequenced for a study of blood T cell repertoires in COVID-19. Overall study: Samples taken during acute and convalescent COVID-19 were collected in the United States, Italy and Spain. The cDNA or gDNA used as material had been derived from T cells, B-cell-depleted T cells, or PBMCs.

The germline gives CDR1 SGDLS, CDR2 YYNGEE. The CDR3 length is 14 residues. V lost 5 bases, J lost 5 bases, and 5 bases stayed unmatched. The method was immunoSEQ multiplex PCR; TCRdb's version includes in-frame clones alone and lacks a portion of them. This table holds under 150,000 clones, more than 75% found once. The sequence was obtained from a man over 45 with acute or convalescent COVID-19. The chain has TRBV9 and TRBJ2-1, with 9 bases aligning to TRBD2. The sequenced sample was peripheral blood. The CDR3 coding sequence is TGTGCCAGCAGTGTGGCTAGCGGGGACAATGAGCAGTTCTTC. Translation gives CASSVASGDNEQFF.